A single sample gave rise to the 25 T cell receptor beta chains below, sequenced in a study of control samples from healthy donors and cancer patients. TCRdb keeps only in-frame clones here, not all; method: immunoSEQ multiplex PCR. The sample lists some 120,000 clones, 90% occurring once. Sequencing was done on a sample of blood. The source is a man aged 18 to 35 in good health.

The CDR3 loop reads CASSIQGPRGNEKLFF. CDR3 in DNA: TGTGCCAGCAGTATCCAGGGCCCCCGAGGGAATGAAAAACTGTTTTTT. The rearrangement links TRBV27 to TRBJ1-4; D is possibly TRBD1 (5 bases). Germline V gives CDR1 MNHEY, CDR2 SMNVEV (reference sequence). The V end lost 5 bases, the J end lost 5 bases, and 18 bases lay between the germline ends. This CDR3 comprises 16 residues. The full variable domain, in which reference TRBV27 and TRBJ1-4 provide the parts outside the CDR3, is EAQVTQNPRYLITVTGKKLTVTCSQNMNHEYMSWYRQDPGLGLRQIYYSMNVEVTDKGDVPEGYKVSRKEKRNFPLILESPSPNQTSLYFCASSIQGPRGNEKLFFGSGTQLSVL.

The chain employs TRBV30 and TRBJ2-7; D may be TRBD1 or TRBD2 (5 bases each). The CDR3 loop spans 14 amino acids. Germline CDR1 is GTSNPN and CDR2 is SVGIG (reference sequence). Between the trimmed V and J ends, which lost 7 bases and 4 bases, there was a span of 20 bases. CDR3 sequence reads: CALNTGTAAYEQYV. The CDR3 bases are TGTGCCTTAAATACCGGGACCGCAGCTTACGAGCAGTACGTC.

The CDR3: CATSRGLSGTGGTGELFF. The CDR3 nucleotides read TGTGCCACCAGCAGAGGCCTTTCCGGGACAGGAGGGACCGGGGAGCTGTTTTTT. The chain recombines TRBV15 with TRBJ2-2; 8 bases are a match to TRBD1. The CDR3 is made up of 18 amino acids. V was clipped by 1 base and J by 5 bases; unmatched bases: 12. Germline-derived CDR1 and CDR2 are LNHNV and YYDKDF (reference sequence).

The V call is TRBV11-3, the J call TRBJ2-6; 12 nucleotides align to TRBD2. The ends lost 5 bases at V and 0 bases at J; junction bases unmatched: 5. This CDR3 is 18 amino acids long. The germline V gene has CDR1 SGHNT and CDR2 YENEEA. CDR3 loop: CASSRLAGDPSGANVLTF. The CDR3 DNA reads TGTGCCAGCAGCCGACTAGCGGGAGACCCCTCTGGGGCCAACGTCCTGACTTTC.

This chain connects TRBV9 to TRBJ2-3; TRBD2 is a possible D gene (7 bases). Trimming pared 2 bases from V and 3 bases from J, leaving 19 bases between. CDR1 is SGDLS, CDR2 YYNGEE, per germline. There are 17 residues in the CDR3. The CDR3: CASSVGTGGARTDTQYF. For the CDR3, the DNA is TGTGCCAGCAGCGTTGGCACTGGGGGGGCGCGGACAGATACGCAGTATTTT. Based on the CDR3 plus reference TRBV9 and TRBJ2-3, the full variable domain is DSGVTQTPKHLITATGQRVTLRCSPRSGDLSVYWYQQSLDQGLQFLIQYYNGEERAKGNILERFSAQQFPDLHSELNLSSLELGDSALYFCASSVGTGGARTDTQYFGPGTRLTVL.

This chain joins TRBV6-5 and TRBJ1-5, with 7 bases fitting TRBD1. There are 14 residues in the CDR3. The ends lost 6 bases at V and 3 bases at J; junction bases unmatched: 5. Looked up from germline, CDR1 is MNHEY and CDR2 is SVGAGI. CDR3 nucleotides: TGTGCCAGCAGCACGGGACAGACCAATCAGCCCCAGCATTTT. Translated, it gives CASSTGQTNQPQHF.

This sequence joins TRBV12-3 or TRBV12-4 and TRBJ1-2; TRBD1 matches at 8 bases. V gave up 5 bases and J gave up 8 bases; unmatched junction bases: 4. The CDR3 totals 12 residues. As DNA, the CDR3 is TGTGCCAGCAGTCGACAGGGGCCCGGCTACACCTTC. It is translated as CASSRQGPGYTF.

The CDR3 loop reads CATSRDLGQGTDTQYF. In nucleotides, the CDR3 is TGTGCCACCAGCAGAGATCTTGGACAGGGCACAGATACGCAGTATTTT. V gene TRBV15 combines with J gene TRBJ2-3; TRBD1 agrees at 7 bases. The CDR3 loop spans 16 amino acids. In germline, CDR1 is LNHNV, CDR2 YYDKDF (reference sequence). V dropped 0 bases and J dropped 1; count of bases not matched to a gene: 4.

CDR3 in amino acids: CASSSRTGGGEKLFF. In nucleotides, the CDR3 is TGTGCCAGCAGCTCCAGGACAGGGGGGGGTGAAAAACTGTTTTTT. V is TRBV7-2 and J is TRBJ1-4, with 10 bases fitting TRBD1. Germline V lookup: CDR1 SGHTA, CDR2 FQGNSA. The CDR3 runs 15 residues. Unmatched junction bases numbered 6, after V lost 4 bases and J lost 7 bases.

This clone was found once. The chain joins TRBV6-6 to TRBJ2-6; 11 bases align to TRBD1. Trimming removed 5 bases from V and 1 base from J; junction bases left unmatched: 4. CDR3 size: 17 residues. Germline CDR1 and CDR2: MNHNY and SVGAGI (reference sequence). The CDR3 loop is CASSRGDRGSGANVLTF. CDR3 coding DNA: TGTGCCAGCAGTCGCGGGGACAGGGGGTCTGGGGCCAACGTCCTGACTTTC.

The rearrangement links TRBV5-6 to TRBJ2-3; D is possibly TRBD1 (6 bases). V lost 2 bases and J 2 bases, leaving 12 bases between the germline ends. The CDR3 is made up of 15 amino acids. Germline V gene lookup returns CDR1 SGHDT and CDR2 YYEEEE. The CDR3 sequence: CASSLWTVPTDTQYF. The DNA for the CDR3 is TGTGCCAGCAGCTTATGGACAGTACCCACAGATACGCAGTATTTT.

The chain combines TRBV21-1 with TRBJ2-1; TRBD1, as called in the table, went unchecked against the DNA. TRBV21-1 represents a pseudogene. The CDR3 is 16 amino acids. The CDR3 region has the DNA TGTGCCAGCAGCAGTCGGGCGGGGACAGAGTACAATGAGCAGTTCTTC. It yields the protein CASSSRAGTEYNEQFF.

V gene TRBV6-2 or TRBV6-3 combines with J gene TRBJ2-1, with TRBD2 matching 10 bases. The germline CDR1 and CDR2 sequences are MNHEY and SVGEGT. J was trimmed by 7 bases and V by 2 bases; bases with no gene match: 11. The length of the CDR3 is 17 residues. The CDR3 DNA follows: TGTGCCAGCAGTTACCCCAAAGCGGGGGGGCCAAAGAATGAGCAGTTCTTC. As protein: CASSYPKAGGPKNEQFF.

The V and J genes are TRBV29-1 and TRBJ1-3; D possibly corresponds to TRBD1 (6 bases). This CDR3 contains 14 residues. V lost 6 bases to trimming and J lost 0 bases, with 12 bases between them. The germline gives CDR1 SQVTM, CDR2 ANQGSEA. The CDR3 here is CSVGGTTSGNTIYF. DNA for the CDR3: TGCAGCGTGGGGGGGACAACCTCTGGAAACACCATATATTTT.

The rearrangement links TRBV30 to TRBJ2-3; 9 positions agree with TRBD2. The CDR3 loop spans 15 amino acids. The germline V gene has CDR1 GTSNPN and CDR2 SVGIG (reference sequence). The junction had 6 bases not matched to a gene; V was cut back by 0 bases and J by 5 bases. The CDR3: CAWSVGSGRLDTQYF. CDR3 in DNA: TGTGCCTGGAGTGTAGGTAGCGGGAGACTAGATACGCAGTATTTT.

About this clone: The same CDR3 is also encoded by other DNA sequences in this sample. The chain is built from TRBV27 and TRBJ1-1; D is undetermined. The germline V gene has CDR1 MNHEY and CDR2 SMNVEV (reference sequence). The length of the CDR3 is 11 residues. V was pared by 4 bases and J by 2 bases, with 2 bases between. The CDR3 nucleotides read TGTGCCAGCAGTTCAAACACTGAAGCTTTCTTT. Its protein product is CASSSNTEAFF.

This chain joins TRBV5-4 and TRBJ2-7; D ambiguous. The germline V gene has CDR1 SGHNT and CDR2 YYREEE (reference sequence). The V gene lost 0 bases and the J gene lost 0 bases, with 10 bases spanning the gap. The CDR3 spans 15 residues. The CDR3 loop is CASSLESESSYEQYF. The CDR3 DNA reads TGTGCCAGCAGCTTGGAATCTGAAAGCTCCTACGAGCAGTACTTC. The full variable domain, completed using reference TRBV5-4 and TRBJ2-7, is ETGVTQSPTHLIKTRGQQVTLRCSSQSGHNTVSWYQQALGQGPQFIFQYYREEENGRGNFPPRFSGLQFPNYSSELNVNALELDDSALYLCASSLESESSYEQYFGPGTRLTVT.

This chain links TRBV7-9 with TRBJ2-3; a possible D gene is TRBD2 (5 bases). This CDR3 region has 14 residues. Trimming removed 0 bases at V and 6 bases at J, with 10 bases between. Germline V gene lookup returns CDR1 SEHNR and CDR2 FQNEAQ (reference sequence). Written as DNA, the CDR3 is TGTGCCAGCAGCTTAGCGGGAGAGCTGGATACGCAGTATTTT. Protein sequence: CASSLAGELDTQYF.

Only a few counts were recorded for this clone. This rearrangement joins TRBV19 to TRBJ1-2; TRBD1 is a possible D gene (5 bases). V shed 4 bases and J shed 2 bases, with 8 bases lying between them. This CDR3 spans 13 amino acids. CDR1 and CDR2 from the germline V gene are LNHDA and SQIVND (reference sequence). CDR3: CASSKGENYGYTF. The CDR3 DNA reads TGTGCCAGTAGTAAAGGGGAAAACTATGGCTACACCTTC.

The rearrangement uses TRBV10-3 and TRBJ2-7; 10 bases are shared with TRBD2. CDR1 is ENHRY, CDR2 SYGVKD, per germline. The CDR3 runs 16 residues. V was clipped by 3 bases and J by 2 bases; unmatched bases: 7. CDR3 residues: CAISDPASGGTYEQYF. CDR3 DNA: TGTGCCATCAGTGACCCCGCTAGCGGGGGAACCTACGAGCAGTACTTC.

This chain joins TRBV9 and TRBJ1-2; 7 bases are a match to TRBD1. Trimming removed 4 bases from V and 8 bases from J; junction bases left unmatched: 11. Germline V lookup: CDR1 SGDLS, CDR2 YYNGEE. The CDR3 loop spans 14 amino acids. The CDR3 reads CASSPPWDSRGYTF. The CDR3 DNA sequence: TGTGCCAGCAGCCCACCTTGGGACAGCCGGGGCTACACCTTC.

The rearrangement links TRBV11-3 to TRBJ2-7, with D perhaps matching TRBD1 (6 bases). CDR3 size: 15 residues. V was clipped by 1 base and J by 2 bases, with 12 bases between them. CDR1 and CDR2 from the germline V gene are SGHNT and YENEEA. This CDR3 reads CASSLGHQGPYEQYF. The CDR3 coding sequence is TGTGCCAGCAGCTTAGGACACCAGGGGCCCTACGAGCAGTACTTC.

This chain links TRBV7-9 with TRBJ1-5; D is unresolved. Per germline, CDR1 SEHNR and CDR2 FQNEAQ (reference sequence). This CDR3 comprises 12 residues. V lost 1 base and J 5 bases, leaving 3 bases between the germline ends. The DNA of the CDR3 is TGTGCCAGCAGCTTAGACGATCAGCCCCAGCATTTT. Translation: CASSLDDQPQHF.

The rearrangement uses TRBV2 and TRBJ1-1; 9 bases fit TRBD1. V was pared by 5 bases and J by 4 bases, with 8 bases of the junction left unmatched. The CDR3 length is 15 residues. Per germline, CDR1 SNHLY and CDR2 FYNNEI. The CDR3 sequence is CASSLAKTGGTEAFF. CDR3 nucleotide sequence: TGTGCCAGCAGTTTAGCCAAGACAGGGGGCACTGAAGCTTTCTTT. Full variable domain (missing parts from reference TRBV2 and TRBJ1-1): EPEVTQTPSHQVTQMGQEVILRCVPISNHLYFYWYRQILGQKVEFLVSFYNNEISEKSEIFDDQFSVERPDGSNFTLKIRSTKLEDSAMYFCASSLAKTGGTEAFFGQGTRLTVV.

This clone was detected many times. This chain links TRBV15 with TRBJ2-3, with a tentative D call TRBD2 (7 bases). The length of the CDR3 is 15 residues. The V end was cut by 1 base, the J end by 2 bases, with 10 bases between. The germline V gene encodes CDR1 LNHNV and CDR2 YYDKDF (reference sequence). This CDR3 reads CATSRGEGDTDTQYF. CDR3 sequence (DNA): TGTGCCACCAGCAGAGGGGAGGGGGACACAGATACGCAGTATTTT.